A single sample is the source of the 10 T cell receptor beta chains below, sequenced in a study of blood T cell repertoires in COVID-19. The protocol was immunoSEQ multiplex PCR, while the TCRdb copy is restricted to in-frame clones and leaves out a portion. Among about 89,000 clones listed, 72% were seen once. Sequencing was performed on peripheral blood. The receptors were gathered from a woman of 80 years or more with acute or convalescent COVID-19.

The rearrangement uses TRBV21-1 and TRBJ1-2; no check of the table's D call, TRBD1, against the DNA was made. TRBV21-1 is a pseudogene locus. The CDR3 is 14 residues long. CDR3 sequence: CASSKEAGRYGYTF. CDR3 coding DNA: TGTGCCAGCAGCAAAGAAGCAGGGCGGTATGGCTACACCTTC.

The chain's CDR3 is CASSQALSGGKYNEQFF. The CDR3 DNA is TGCGCCAGCAGCCAAGCTCTTTCCGGGGGAAAGTACAATGAGCAGTTCTTC. J is TRBJ2-1 and V is TRBV4-1; weak D call: TRBD2 (6 bases). CDR1 and CDR2 from the germline V gene are MGHRA and YSYEKL. Trimming removed 1 base from V and 4 bases from J, with 17 bases in between. CDR3 length: 17 residues.

The rearrangement joins TRBV6-5 to TRBJ2-7, with D unresolved. Germline V gene sequence: CDR1 MNHEY, CDR2 SVGAGI. The CDR3 is made up of 11 amino acids. Between the trimmed V and J ends, which lost 5 bases and 1 base, there was a span of 3 bases. The CDR3 loop is CASSRSYEQYF. In DNA, the CDR3 is TGTGCCAGCAGTCGTTCCTACGAGCAGTACTTC.

The chain links TRBV6-5 to TRBJ2-7; D may be TRBD1 (5 bases). From germline, CDR1 is MNHEY and CDR2 SVGAGI. The CDR3 runs to 13 residues. V was clipped by 2 bases and J by 2 bases, with 7 bases between them. The DNA for the CDR3 is TGTGCCAGCAGTTACGGGGCGGCCTACGAGCAGTACTTC. Translated: CASSYGAAYEQYF.

The genes are TRBV5-5 and TRBJ2-5; 10 bases map to TRBD1. The germline V gene encodes CDR1 SGHKS and CDR2 YYEKEE (reference sequence). The CDR3 sequence is 16 residues long. After removal of 4 bases from V and 2 bases from J, the junction contained 8 bases not matched to a gene. The CDR3 DNA reads TGTGCCAGCAGCCCTAGACAGGGGGCGTCTCAAGAGACCCAGTACTTC. Amino acid sequence: CASSPRQGASQETQYF.

The CDR3 loop is CASSGQRGGDDEQFF. CDR3 coding DNA: TGTGCCAGCAGTGGCCAGCGGGGGGGCGATGATGAGCAGTTCTTC. V gene TRBV6-2 or TRBV6-3 combines with J gene TRBJ2-1, with 10 bases aligning to TRBD2. With 5 bases clipped from V and 8 bases from J, the junction kept 9 bases outside the gene matches. The CDR3 runs to 15 residues. CDR1 and CDR2 (germline): MNHEY, SVGEGT.

This clone came up a few times. The chain joins TRBV7-6 to TRBJ1-1; 7 bases align to TRBD1. CDR3 length: 14 amino acids. V trimming: 1 base; J trimming: 4 bases; junction bases outside the gene matches: 3. Looked up from germline, CDR1 is SGHVS and CDR2 is FNYEAQ. The CDR3 DNA reads as TGTGCCAGCAGCTTAGAGGGGACAGCCACTGAAGCTTTCTTT. Amino acid sequence: CASSLEGTATEAFF.

This clone came up a few times. V is TRBV6-1 and J is TRBJ1-3; the D gene is possibly TRBD1 (5 bases). V shed 2 bases and J shed 0 bases, with 8 bases lying between them. Germline V gives CDR1 MNHNS, CDR2 SASEGT. CDR3 length: 15 amino acids. CDR3 nucleotides: TGTGCCAGCAGTGAAACAGGCGACTCTGGAAACACCATATATTTT. Translating it yields CASSETGDSGNTIYF.

V usage is TRBV14 and J usage is TRBJ2-6; perhaps TRBD2 as D (5 bases). The CDR3 runs to 19 residues. CDR1 and CDR2 from the germline V gene are SGHDN and FVKESK. Trimming left V 1 base short and J 0 bases short, with 16 bases between. This CDR3 is CASSQGVRGIDSGANVLTF. The CDR3 nucleotides are TGTGCCAGCAGCCAAGGTGTTCGGGGAATTGACTCTGGGGCCAACGTCCTGACTTTC.

This chain uses TRBV12-3 or TRBV12-4 with TRBJ1-4; D unclear. This CDR3 has 13 residues. The V and J ends lost 3 bases and 14 bases respectively, with 16 bases between them. CDR3 region: CASSFRSRADLFF. The CDR3 nucleotides read TGTGCCAGCAGTTTCAGGTCTCGCGCCGACCTGTTTTTT.